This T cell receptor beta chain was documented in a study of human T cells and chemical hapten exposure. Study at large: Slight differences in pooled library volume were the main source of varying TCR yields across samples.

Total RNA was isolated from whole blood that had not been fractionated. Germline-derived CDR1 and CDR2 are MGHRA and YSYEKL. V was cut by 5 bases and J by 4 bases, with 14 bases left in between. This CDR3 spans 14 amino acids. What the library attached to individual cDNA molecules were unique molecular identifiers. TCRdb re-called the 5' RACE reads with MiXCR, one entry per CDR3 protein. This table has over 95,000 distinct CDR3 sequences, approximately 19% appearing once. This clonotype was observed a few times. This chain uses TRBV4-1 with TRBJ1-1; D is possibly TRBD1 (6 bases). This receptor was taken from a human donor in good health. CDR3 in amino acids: CASSSQGQGTEAFF. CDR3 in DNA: TGCGCCAGCAGCTCACAGGGTCAGGGCACTGAAGCTTTCTTT.